A selection of T cell receptor beta chains follows, all from one sample in a study of T cell repertoires in cytomegalovirus infection. TCRdb re-derived calls from the reads in MiXCR, one entry per CDR3 protein. The sample yields 450,000 to 650,000 distinct CDR3 sequences, 26% seen once. The sequenced sample consisted of PBMCs. The source of these receptors is a human donor in good health (CMV status not recorded). Some clones in this sample may be carry-over from other donors' samples. Each CDR3 is given with its conserved first and last residue. A D gene is named only where the DNA matches it firmly. Size values are once, few and many counts, or a class for expanded clones, and some rows have none.

size	J	V	D	DNA	CDR3
few	TRBJ1-1	TRBV20-1	TRBD1	TGCAGTGCTAGCGGCAGGGGGCTTATGAACACTGAAGCTTTCTTT	CSASGRGLMNTEAFF
-	TRBJ2-5	TRBV29-1	TRBD1	TGCAGCGTTGCAGGGGGAGATCAAGAGACCCAGTACTTC	CSVAGGDQETQYF
-	TRBJ1-1	TRBV24-1	-	TGTGCCACCGGGCCCGGTTATATCGCTGAAGCTTTCTTT	CATGPGYIAEAFF
-	TRBJ2-5	TRBV19	-	TGTGCCAGTAGGCTTAATGGGGGAGAGACCCAGTACTTC	CASRLNGGETQYF
few	TRBJ1-1	TRBV14	-	TGTGCCAGCAGTGGGGTTACTGAAGCTTTCTTT	CASSGVTEAFF
-	TRBJ2-2	TRBV2	-	TGTGCCAGCACCGAGGGGGGTTACACCGGGGAGCTGTTTTTT	CASTEGGYTGELFF
few	TRBJ1-1	TRBV27	-	TGTGCCAGCAGTACCGCCCGGACTGCGGGCACTGAAGCTTTCTTT	CASSTARTAGTEAFF
many	TRBJ2-5	TRBV7-2	-	TGTGCCAGCAGCCAACAGGGAGGGGAGACCCAGTACTTC	CASSQQGGETQYF
few	TRBJ2-5	TRBV7-9	TRBD2	TGTGCCAGCAGCCATAGCGGGAGCTGGGAGACCCAGTACTTC	CASSHSGSWETQYF
-	TRBJ1-2	TRBV24-1	-	TGTGCCACCAGTGATCCAGGCGGAGTGGGCTACACCTTC	CATSDPGGVGYTF
-	TRBJ2-7	TRBV6-5	TRBD1	TGTGCCAGCAGTTACATAGACAGGGGCGGCGAGCAGTACTTC	CASSYIDRGGEQYF
few	TRBJ2-5	TRBV12-3/TRBV12-4	-	TGTGCCAGCAGACCAGGGCTGGAAGAGACCCAGTACTTC	CASRPGLEETQYF
many	TRBJ2-1	TRBV6-2/TRBV6-3	-	TGTGCCAGCAGTTACGGCCGCCCGCGGGACTACAATGAGCAGTTCTTC	CASSYGRPRDYNEQFF
-	TRBJ2-1	TRBV4-3	-	TGCGCCAGCAGCCAGGAGACTGGCTGGTACAATGAGCAGTTCTTC	CASSQETGWYNEQFF
-	TRBJ2-7	TRBV19	TRBD2	TGTGCCAGTAGCCCGGTAGGGACTAGCGGCGAGCAGTACTTC	CASSPVGTSGEQYF
-	TRBJ2-7	TRBV7-9	TRBD2	TGTGCCAGCAGCTGGGAGGGGCTGGCGACCGAGCAGTACTTC	CASSWEGLATEQYF
once	TRBJ1-1	TRBV15	-	TGTGCCACCAGCGGGGACGCCGTCGGTGGTTTCTTT	CATSGDAVGGFF
few	TRBJ2-5	TRBV20-1	TRBD2	TGCAGTGCTAGTTTTGGGCGGACTAGCGGGAGAGGTTTGGAGACCCAGTACTTC	CSASFGRTSGRGLETQYF
few	TRBJ2-6	TRBV28	-	TGTGCCAGCAGTTTAATGTTCGGGAAGACTGGGGCCAACGTCCTGACTTTC	CASSLMFGKTGANVLTF
once	TRBJ2-2	TRBV27	TRBD2	TGTGCCAGCAGTTTAATTAGCGGGGTCGGCACCGGGGAGCTGTTTTTT	CASSLISGVGTGELFF
-	TRBJ1-1	TRBV5-5	-	TGTGCCAGCAGCCTTGTCCGGGACACCGAGATGAACACTGAAGCTTTCTTT	CASSLVRDTEMNTEAFF
-	TRBJ1-2	TRBV2	-	TGTGCCAGCCGCACAGACTCACGCTACACCTTC	CASRTDSRYTF
-	TRBJ1-4	TRBV5-1	TRBD1	TGCGCCACATCAGAACAGGGGCAGGGTGAAAAACTGTTTTTT	CATSEQGQGEKLFF
-	TRBJ1-5	TRBV27	-	TGTGCCAGCAGTTCGGATCATAGCAATCAGCCCCAGCATTTT	CASSSDHSNQPQHF
-	TRBJ2-7	TRBV20-1	TRBD2	TGCAGTGCTAGAGATTCGAGGGGAGGGGCGTACGAGCAGTACTTC	CSARDSRGGAYEQYF
few	TRBJ2-1	TRBV7-6	-	TGTGCCAGCAGCTTATCCCCGGCTAGCGTTTACAATGAGCAGTTCTTC	CASSLSPASVYNEQFF
few	TRBJ2-4	TRBV7-8	TRBD1	TGTGCCAGCAGCTTACTTTGGGACAGGGGTGGAGTAGCCAAAAACATTCAGTACTTC	CASSLLWDRGGVAKNIQYF
once	TRBJ2-7	TRBV6-5	-	TGTGCCAGCAGTTACTCTCCCGACGAGCAGTACTTC	CASSYSPDEQYF
few	TRBJ2-4	TRBV12-3/TRBV12-4	-	TGTGCCAGCAGTCAAAAAAACATTCAGTACTTC	CASSQKNIQYF
-	TRBJ2-7	TRBV7-6	-	TGTGCCAGCAGCTTAGCGCGGCTCTTCCGAGGAGAGCAGTACTTC	CASSLARLFRGEQYF
-	TRBJ1-5	TRBV6-6	-	TGTGCCAGCAGCCCGATCGCTTCGGGGTCGAGCAATCAGCCCCAGCATTTT	CASSPIASGSSNQPQHF
-	TRBJ2-3	TRBV7-6	-	TGTGCCAGCAGCTTAGTTCAGGGCCGTGCAGATACGCAGTATTTT	CASSLVQGRADTQYF
many	TRBJ2-3	TRBV7-2	-	TGTGCCAGCAGCTTCTACGGCGATACGCAGTATTTT	CASSFYGDTQYF
-	TRBJ1-5	TRBV7-6	TRBD1	TGTGCCAGCAGCTCTAAGCCACAGGGGGCTCTAAGAACTCCAAGCAATCAGCCCCAGCATTTT	CASSSKPQGALRTPSNQPQHF